A selection of T cell receptor beta chains follows, all from one sample in a study of CD8 T cells in Susac syndrome. TCRdb itself ran the immunoSEQ multiplex PCR reads through MiXCR, one entry per CDR3 protein. Among over 100,000 distinct CDR3 sequences listed, about 96% were seen once. Sequencing input: CD4+ T cells from PBMCs. The receptors derive from a human donor in good health. The CDR3 runs from the conserved cysteine through the conserved F or W. A D gene is named only where the DNA matches it firmly. Clone size is not always given. Where it is, it says once, few, many or a class for expanded clones.

.	TRBV7-2	TRBD2	TRBJ2-2	CASSPSSGKGGELFF	TGTGCCAGCAGCCCCTCTAGCGGGAAAGGCGGGGAGCTGTTTTTT
.	TRBV30	TRBD1	TRBJ2-4	CAWRGQKDIQYF	TGTGCCTGGAGGGGACAGAAGGACATTCAGTACTTC
once	TRBV7-9	.	TRBJ2-1	CASSSQYNEQFF	TGTGCCAGCAGCTCTCAGTATAATGAGCAGTTCTTC
.	TRBV3-1	.	TRBJ2-1	CASSSRGNEQFF	TGTGCCAGCAGCTCAAGGGGCAATGAGCAGTTCTTC
.	TRBV2	TRBD2	TRBJ2-1	CASSAPRTSGSSYNEQFF	TGTGCCAGCAGTGCCCCTAGGACTAGCGGAAGCTCCTACAATGAGCAGTTCTTC
.	TRBV4-1	.	TRBJ1-5	CASSPRTANQPQHF	TGCGCCAGCAGCCCCCGGACAGCAAATCAGCCCCAGCATTTT
.	TRBV28	.	TRBJ1-1	CASQLTNMNTEAFF	TGTGCCAGCCAACTGACAAACATGAACACTGAAGCTTTCTTT
.	TRBV28	TRBD2	TRBJ2-5	CASSPGLAVETQYF	TGTGCCAGCAGTCCAGGACTAGCTGTGGAGACCCAGTACTTC
.	TRBV18	TRBD2	TRBJ2-1	CASSPERLALYNEQFF	TGTGCCAGCTCACCGGAACGACTAGCGCTTTACAATGAGCAGTTCTTC
.	TRBV3-1	.	TRBJ2-7	CASSQDRSGEQYF	TGTGCCAGCAGCCAAGATAGGAGTGGCGAGCAGTACTTC
.	TRBV9	.	TRBJ2-2	CASNRDTNTGELFF	TGTGCCAGCAACCGGGACACTAACACCGGGGAGCTGTTTTTT
.	TRBV20-1	.	TRBJ2-7	CSGASTDRAYEQYF	TGCAGCGGGGCCTCGACGGACCGGGCCTACGAGCAGTACTTC
.	TRBV20-1	TRBD2	TRBJ2-3	CSAAPSGTDTQYF	TGCAGTGCGGCCCCTAGCGGAACAGATACGCAGTATTTT
.	TRBV20-1	.	TRBJ1-1	CSARGSSARAFF	TGCAGTGCTAGGGGATCCTCAGCCAGAGCTTTCTTT
.	TRBV5-1	TRBD2	TRBJ2-7	CASSLREGGEQYF	TGCGCCAGCAGCTTGCGGGAGGGGGGCGAGCAGTACTTC
.	TRBV7-2	.	TRBJ1-5	CASSSAGSNQPQHF	TGTGCCAGCAGTAGCGCGGGTAGTAATCAGCCCCAGCATTTT
.	TRBV5-6	.	TRBJ2-4	CASSSSSRGEIQYF	TGTGCCAGCAGCTCGAGTTCCAGGGGGGAAATTCAGTACTTC
.	TRBV29-1	TRBD1	TRBJ2-2	CSARDSANTGELFF	TGCAGCGCCCGGGACAGCGCGAACACCGGGGAGCTGTTTTTT
.	TRBV28	.	TRBJ1-1	CASSFQDTEAFF	TGTGCCAGCAGTTTCCAGGACACTGAAGCTTTCTTT
.	TRBV24-1	TRBD2	TRBJ2-5	CATSEGGFQETQYF	TGTGCCACCAGTGAGGGGGGGTTCCAAGAGACCCAGTACTTC
.	TRBV19	.	TRBJ2-2	CASSTQWNTGELFF	TGTGCCAGTAGTACCCAGTGGAACACCGGGGAGCTGTTTTTT
.	TRBV27	.	TRBJ2-3	CASSSGWGEVDTQYF	TGTGCCAGCAGTTCCGGCTGGGGTGAGGTAGATACGCAGTATTTT
.	TRBV12-3/TRBV12-4	.	TRBJ2-5	CASSPGPETQYF	TGTGCCAGCAGCCCAGGACCTGAGACCCAGTACTTC
.	TRBV7-8	TRBD1	TRBJ2-4	CASSLVDRNIQYF	TGTGCCAGCAGCTTAGTGGACAGGAACATTCAGTACTTC
.	TRBV6-2/TRBV6-3	.	TRBJ1-2	CASADGQPNYGYTF	TGTGCCAGCGCTGACGGACAGCCTAACTATGGCTACACCTTC
.	TRBV18	TRBD1	TRBJ2-7	CASSPGQGDEQYF	TGTGCCAGCTCACCGGGACAGGGTGACGAGCAGTACTTC
.	TRBV25-1	TRBD2	TRBJ2-5	CASTPTGGQETQYF	TGTGCCAGCACTCCGACGGGGGGGCAAGAGACCCAGTACTTC
.	TRBV5-1	.	TRBJ2-5	CASSLDGTGETQYF	TGCGCCAGCAGCCTCGACGGGACGGGTGAGACCCAGTACTTC
.	TRBV7-9	.	TRBJ1-1	CASSPGLINTEAFF	TGTGCCAGCAGCCCAGGACTGATTAACACTGAAGCTTTCTTT
.	TRBV7-8	.	TRBJ1-2	CASSPKVGSNYGYTF	TGTGCCAGCAGCCCGAAGGTGGGGAGTAACTATGGCTACACCTTC
.	TRBV29-1	TRBD1	TRBJ2-2	CSARDRGPTNTGELFF	TGCAGCGCCCGGGACAGGGGGCCTACGAACACCGGGGAGCTGTTTTTT
.	TRBV23-1	TRBD1	TRBJ2-4	CASSHPGQGVRLSKNIQYF	TGCGCCAGCAGTCATCCGGGACAGGGGGTCCGGTTGTCCAAAAACATTCAGTACTTC